Listed here are 25 T cell receptor beta chains from one sample, sequenced in a study of cytomegalovirus exposure and HLA in healthy donors. It was with 60 Vbeta and 13 Jbeta primers that the PCR ran. Method: immunoSEQ multiplex PCR; TCRdb's copy keeps in-frame clones and lacks some. In the table there are over 120,000 clones, roughly 79% of which are singletons. The sample consisted of PBMCs. These receptor sequences come from a man aged 30-40 years in good health and CMV-seropositive.

The chain uses TRBV5-1 and TRBJ2-5; the D gene is possibly TRBD1 (7 bases). Between the trimmed V and J ends, which lost 4 bases and 5 bases, there was a span of 24 bases. CDR1 SGHRS and CDR2 YFSETQ come from the germline V gene. The CDR3 contains 17 residues. The CDR3 here is CASSRGPGAGGSETQYF. CDR3 DNA sequence: TGCGCCAGCAGCAGAGGGCCGGGGGCAGGGGGTTCGGAGACCCAGTACTTC.

The genes are TRBV7-9 and TRBJ1-2; D is undetermined. The length of the CDR3 is 13 residues. V was trimmed by 5 bases and J by 4 bases, leaving 11 bases between them. The germline V gene has CDR1 SEHNR and CDR2 FQNEAQ (reference sequence). In DNA form, the CDR3 reads TGTGCCAGCAGCCTTGCCGACTCCTATGGCTACACCTTC. Its translation is CASSLADSYGYTF.

The gene calls are TRBV5-1 and TRBJ1-6, with D possibly TRBD1 on 6 matching bases. The germline CDR1 and CDR2 sequences are SGHRS and YFSETQ. The CDR3 loop spans 14 amino acids. V was clipped by 0 bases and J by 7 bases, with 8 bases between them. The CDR3 region has the DNA TGCGCCAGCAGCTTGGGGGGGCTCAATTCACCCCTCCACTTT. Its protein is CASSLGGLNSPLHF.

The J gene is TRBJ2-7, the V gene TRBV28, with D possibly matching TRBD1 (6 bases). CDR1 and CDR2 (germline): MDHEN, SYDVKM. V lost 7 bases, J lost 0 bases, and 16 bases lay in between. There are 15 residues in the CDR3. The CDR3 reads CASTEQGVSSYEQYF. The CDR3 DNA reads as TGTGCCAGCACCGAACAGGGTGTTAGCTCCTACGAGCAGTACTTC. Combining the CDR3 with reference TRBV28 and TRBJ2-7 gives the whole variable domain DVKVTQSSRYLVKRTGEKVFLECVQDMDHENMFWYRQDPGLGLRLIYFSYDVKMKEKGDIPEGYSVSREKKERFSLILESASTNQTSMYLCASTEQGVSSYEQYFGPGTRLTVT.

This rearrangement joins TRBV7-9 to TRBJ1-3; D might be TRBD1 (5 bases). The CDR3 has 14 amino acids. The germline gives CDR1 SEHNR, CDR2 FQNEAQ (reference sequence). V lost 8 bases to trimming and J lost 0 bases, with 11 bases between them. CDR3 sequence reads: CASSSRVSGNTIYF. The CDR3 nucleotides are TGTGCCAGCTCCTCCAGGGTCTCTGGAAACACCATATATTTT.

The chain combines TRBV28 with TRBJ2-5; 7 bases are a match to TRBD1. The DNA end favors TRBJ2-7, so the J call may be wrong. This CDR3 has 13 residues. CDR1 MDHEN and CDR2 SYDVKM come from the germline V gene. The CDR3 protein is CASSLTGVHEQYF. In DNA, the CDR3 is TGTGCCAGCAGTTTAACAGGGGTCCACGAGCAGTACTTC.

V gene TRBV28 combines with J gene TRBJ1-2, with TRBD1 matching 9 bases. Trimming removed 3 bases from V and 4 bases from J; junction bases left unmatched: 6. Germline CDR1 reads MDHEN; CDR2 reads SYDVKM. The CDR3 has 15 amino acids. The CDR3 protein is CASSFIGQGSYGYTF. The CDR3 nucleotides read TGTGCCAGCAGTTTTATCGGACAGGGGTCCTATGGCTACACCTTC.

The chain uses TRBV14 and TRBJ2-1; D unclear. From germline, CDR1 is SGHDN and CDR2 FVKESK. This CDR3 region has 13 residues. The V gene lost 4 bases and the J gene lost 6 bases, with 10 bases spanning the gap. CDR3 coding DNA: TGTGCCAGCAGCCGGGCCTGGTCCAATGAGCAGTTCTTC. This gives the protein CASSRAWSNEQFF.

The J gene is TRBJ1-5, the V gene TRBV28, with D possibly being TRBD1 (5 bases). With 7 bases removed from V and 4 bases from J, the gap between germline ends came to 17 bases. The CDR3 is 15 amino acids. Germline CDR1 reads MDHEN; CDR2 reads SYDVKM. CDR3 DNA sequence: TGTGCCAGCACCATGGGGGGGGTAGGAAATCAGCCCCAGCATTTT. It codes for CASTMGGVGNQPQHF. Together with reference TRBV28 and TRBJ1-5, the CDR3 gives the full variable domain: DVKVTQSSRYLVKRTGEKVFLECVQDMDHENMFWYRQDPGLGLRLIYFSYDVKMKEKGDIPEGYSVSREKKERFSLILESASTNQTSMYLCASTMGGVGNQPQHFGDGTRLSIL.

The V gene is TRBV7-6, the J gene TRBJ2-2, with D possibly matching TRBD1 (6 bases). CDR1 is SGHVS and CDR2 is FNYEAQ in the germline V gene. The CDR3 totals 18 residues. V dropped 5 bases and J dropped 5 bases, with 24 bases sitting between them. CDR3 residues: CASSHPYRDQWDTGELFF. DNA of the CDR3: TGTGCCAGCAGCCATCCGTACAGGGATCAGTGGGATACCGGGGAGCTGTTTTTT. Drawing the rest from reference TRBV7-6 and TRBJ2-2, the complete variable domain is GAGVSQSPRYKVTKRGQDVALRCDPISGHVSLYWYRQALGQGPEFLTYFNYEAQQDKSGLPNDRFSAERPEGSISTLTIQRTEQRDSAMYRCASSHPYRDQWDTGELFFGEGSRLTVL.

The rearrangement uses TRBV23-1 and TRBJ2-1; 10 nucleotides align to TRBD2. TRBV23-1 has ORF status, its function being uncertain. V trimming: 6 bases; J trimming: 6 bases; junction bases outside the gene matches: 5. This CDR3 region has 14 residues. Written as DNA, the CDR3 is TGCGCCAGCAGGGGGCTAGCGGGGGCCAATGAGCAGTTCTTC. Amino acids: CASRGLAGANEQFF.

The chain uses TRBV28 and TRBJ2-3; D gene ambiguous. Looked up from germline, CDR1 is MDHEN and CDR2 is SYDVKM. The CDR3 loop spans 13 amino acids. V dropped 6 bases and J dropped 0 bases, with 7 bases sitting between them. The CDR3, as DNA: TGTGCCAGCAGCCCGACTAGCACAGATACGCAGTATTTT. It encodes CASSPTSTDTQYF.

This chain uses TRBV18 with TRBJ2-5; 13 bases are shared with TRBD2. The CDR3 is 15 amino acids. CDR1 is KGHSH, CDR2 LQKENI, per germline. Trimming at V came to 3 bases and at J to 2 bases, leaving 0 bases not matched to a gene. In nucleotides, the CDR3 is TGTGCCAGCTCACCGGGACTAGCGGGGCAAGAGACCCAGTACTTC. Protein product: CASSPGLAGQETQYF.

To note about this clone: One end of the junction is discordant with germline, which a read error may explain. The identical CDR3 is also encoded by other nucleotide sequences in the sample. The rearrangement uses TRBV6-1 and TRBJ2-7; D gene unclear. From germline, CDR1 is MNHNS and CDR2 SASEGT. The CDR3 totals 13 residues. CDR3: CASEPDARYEQYF. The DNA for the CDR3 is TGCGCCAGCGAACCAGATGCAAGATACGAGCAGTACTTC.

V and J are TRBV7-6 and TRBJ2-3, with D possibly being TRBD2 (6 bases). Trimming stripped 4 bases from V and 1 base from J, with 12 bases between. From germline, CDR1 is SGHVS and CDR2 FNYEAQ. The CDR3 is 15 residues long. CDR3 region: CASSSAAGRTDTQYF. In DNA form, the CDR3 reads TGTGCCAGCAGCTCAGCGGCGGGACGCACAGATACGCAGTATTTT.

This clone has just a few counts. The chain carries TRBV28 and TRBJ2-2; a weak D match, TRBD1 (5 bases). Germline V gives CDR1 MDHEN, CDR2 SYDVKM. The CDR3 loop spans 15 amino acids. V was clipped by 5 bases and J by 4 bases, with 14 bases between them. The CDR3, as DNA: TGTGCCAGCAGTCACAGGCCCTCAGGCACCGGGGAGCTGTTTTTT. Encoded protein: CASSHRPSGTGELFF. Drawing the rest from reference TRBV28 and TRBJ2-2, the complete variable domain is DVKVTQSSRYLVKRTGEKVFLECVQDMDHENMFWYRQDPGLGLRLIYFSYDVKMKEKGDIPEGYSVSREKKERFSLILESASTNQTSMYLCASSHRPSGTGELFFGEGSRLTVL.

The rearrangement joins TRBV18 to TRBJ1-1; weak D call: TRBD1 (6 bases). Germline V gene sequence: CDR1 KGHSH, CDR2 LQKENI. The germline V and J ends were trimmed by 3 bases and 5 bases, with 19 bases remaining between them. This CDR3 comprises 16 residues. For the CDR3, the DNA is TGTGCCAGCTCACCCCCTACCCAGGGGCGGGGGACTGAAGCTTTCTTT. Translation: CASSPPTQGRGTEAFF.

The rearrangement joins TRBV21-1 to TRBJ1-5; the listed D gene, TRBD1, was not tested against the DNA. TRBV21-1 is annotated as a pseudogene. The CDR3 covers 15 residues. CDR3 sequence reads: CATTTRTGGGQPQHF. The DNA of the CDR3 is TGTGCCACCACGACTCGGACAGGGGGCGGACAGCCCCAGCATTTT.

V is TRBV19 and J is TRBJ1-2, with TRBD1 as a possible D gene (6 bases). This CDR3 comprises 14 residues. The V gene's germline CDR1 is LNHDA and CDR2 SQIVND (reference sequence). Trimming took 0 bases from V and 8 from J, leaving 13 bases between them. CDR3 region: CASSIDGQRGGYTF. The CDR3 bases are TGTGCCAGTAGTATAGACGGGCAGAGGGGGGGCTACACCTTC. Complete variable domain (other parts from reference TRBV19 and TRBJ1-2): DGGITQSPKYLFRKEGQNVTLSCEQNLNHDAMYWYRQDPGQGLRLIYYSQIVNDFQKGDIAEGYSVSREKKESFPLTVTSAQKNPTAFYLCASSIDGQRGGYTFGSGTRLTVV.

CDR3 sequence (DNA): TGTGCCTGGAGCGCGGACGGACAGAATTCACCCCTCCACTTT. This translates into CAWSADGQNSPLHF. The V call is TRBV30, the J call TRBJ1-6; maybe TRBD1 (6 bases). In germline, CDR1 is GTSNPN, CDR2 SVGIG (reference sequence). V was pared by 3 bases and J by 7 bases, with 13 bases between. This CDR3 contains 14 residues.

This clone was counted only a few times. The chain has TRBV6-5 and TRBJ2-1; 7 nucleotides agree with TRBD1. The CDR3 extends over 12 amino acids. Germline V lookup: CDR1 MNHEY, CDR2 SVGAGI. Trimming cost V 6 bases and J 10 bases; bases outside gene matches: 6. The CDR3 sequence: CASSRRTGEQFF. CDR3 nucleotide sequence: TGTGCCAGCAGCCGACGGACAGGAGAGCAGTTCTTC.

This sequence joins TRBV5-5 and TRBJ2-1; D possibly corresponds to TRBD1 (5 bases). The germline V and J ends were trimmed by 0 bases and 9 bases, with 16 bases remaining between them. The CDR3 length is 15 residues. Germline V CDR1 and CDR2: SGHKS, YYEKEE (reference sequence). The CDR3 nucleotides read TGTGCCAGCAGCTTGGAACAGGCCCAACGCATTGAGCAGTTCTTC. Protein product: CASSLEQAQRIEQFF.

The chain has TRBV19 and TRBJ2-7; D is unclear. V dropped 2 bases and J dropped 2 bases, with 10 bases sitting between them. The V gene's germline CDR1 is LNHDA and CDR2 SQIVND (reference sequence). This CDR3 spans 14 amino acids. CDR3: CASSITAGTYEQYF. CDR3 coding DNA: TGTGCCAGTAGTATAACCGCAGGAACCTACGAGCAGTACTTC.

A note on this clone: A read error may produce the germline difference seen at one junction end. This chain joins TRBV27 and TRBJ1-2; D remains ambiguous. This CDR3 is built from 18 residues. Germline loops: CDR1 MNHEY, CDR2 SMNVEV (reference sequence). The CDR3 sequence: CASSLTPPRGKENFGYTF. CDR3 DNA: TGTGCCAGCAGTTTAACCCCTCCGAGAGGGAAGGAGAACTTTGGCTACACCTTC.

This chain joins TRBV13 and TRBJ1-6; TRBD1 aligns across 9 bases. CDR1 PRHDT and CDR2 FYEKMQ come from the germline V gene (reference sequence). There are 17 residues in the CDR3. V shed 5 bases and J 8 bases; nucleotides not matched to a gene: 13. The DNA of the CDR3 is TGTGCCAGCAGCATAAATGGACAGGGGCCCCTACATTCACCCCTCCACTTT. Translating gives CASSINGQGPLHSPLHF.